The clone carrying this T cell receptor beta chain was counted many times. Antigen specificity is unknown. This entry comes from a study of neurological immune-mediated disorders. Study-level findings and limits: Expanded clones shared no identical CDR3 amino acid sequences across subjects, which suggested private TCR-beta repertoires in all groups. Healthy controls had more TCR clonal expansion than multiple sclerosis, which showed the least, whereas HTLV-1-associated myelopathy showed the most.

5'RACE generated cDNA with 10-nucleotide random UMIs. TCRdb called the 5' RACE reads again in MiXCR, with one record for every CDR3 protein. The sample holds about 46,000 distinct CDR3 sequences, less than 4% seen once. This sequence originates from a woman aged 45 to 65 with multiple sclerosis. Sequencing was done on a sample of PBMCs.

The CDR3 spells CASTSRGAGTSGANVLTF. Written as DNA, the CDR3 is TGTGCCAGCACCTCCCGGGGCGCGGGGACCTCTGGGGCCAACGTCCTGACTTTC. The genes are TRBV5-5 and TRBJ2-6; D is possibly TRBD2 (6 bases). Germline V lookup: CDR1 SGHKS, CDR2 YYEKEE (reference sequence). This CDR3 contains 18 residues. Trimming left V 6 bases short and J 0 bases short, with 19 bases between.